The sequence of this TCR beta chain was determined in a study of regulatory T cells in long-lasting Graves disease (dated by TCRdb to the early 2020s). Background for the entire study: Patients with newly diagnosed Graves' disease had been on antithyroid drugs for under 3 months. The study was conducted in China and was registered as a clinical trial. TCR sequencing covered around 13 persistent and roughly 20 newly diagnosed Graves' disease patients, approximately 33 samples in total. Peripheral blood TCR sequencing and RNA sequencing compared persistent Graves' disease patients with newly diagnosed Graves' disease patients. Points the paper makes about the study in general: Persistent Graves' disease patients showed lower TCR Shannon entropy and fewer highly expanded clones than newly diagnosed patients, suggesting clonal expansion. The study examined only peripheral blood because the primary lesion, thyroid tissue, could not be accessed. Persistent disease showed preferential use of TRBV28, TRBJ1-2 and TRBJ2-5, whereas newly diagnosed disease favored TRBV20-1 and TRBJ2-1. Only the TCR beta chain was sequenced and analyzed. As a limitation, the authors acknowledged that the small sample size may reduce accuracy. More public clonotypes were shared among persistent patients (roughly 3,000) than among newly diagnosed patients (966).

Library construction relied on multiplex PCR. The instrument given in TCRdb is Illumina HiSeq 4000. TCR beta libraries were built with iRepertoire HTBI primers and Arm-PCR amplification of CDR3 regions. Before sequencing, the PCR products went through gel purification. The authors processed their data as follows. Gene usage analysis of CDR3 amino acid clonotypes relied on the 55 to 80 TRBV and over 13 TRBJ segments identified across samples. Filtered high-quality paired reads were merged into contigs using COPE and FqMerger. BLAST was used to align contigs to IMGT TRBV, TRBD and TRBJ reference genes, with CDR3 defined following IMGT. Clonotypes above 0.1% frequency were classified as highly expanded clones. Shannon entropy was used to measure repertoire diversity, and the Gini coefficient was used to measure V-J evenness. A clonotype found in more than one individual was treated as public. Using fastp trimming at Q25 and MiXCR clonotype assembly, TCRdb reanalyzed the public sequencing data and kept in-frame beta chains. Each CDR3 protein appears once, grouped with its most common genes and DNA. The V and J calls follow TCRdb's processing rather than the paper's. The sample data list 530,000 or so distinct CDR3 sequences, and roughly 14% of these were observed just once. The leading ten clones occupy roughly a tenth of the sample.

This clonotype was picked up many times. This clone's antigen is unknown. No clone much larger than this one lies a single base away; base qualities are absent. This sample's time point label indicates: newly diagnosed GD, antithyroid drugs for less than 3 months. RNA was extracted from PBMCs in TRIzol for both TCR sequencing and RNA sequencing. The diagnosis of Graves' disease was made according to American Thyroid Association guidelines. Patients for the study were recruited at an endocrinology department in Xi'an, China. From each patient, around 9 milliliters of peripheral blood was collected into an EDTA anticoagulant tube. PBMCs were isolated by Ficoll Paque Plus density gradient separation without further T cell sorting. An Agilent 2100 Bioanalyzer and agarose gel were used to check RNA quality, while a NanoDrop 2000 measured RNA concentration. CDR1 SNHLY and CDR2 FYNNEI were looked up in the germline V gene. Its CDR3 holds 18 amino acids, cysteine through phenylalanine. Only CDR3 DNA is held: 54 bases, read in frame from base 1. The germline ends are 23 bases apart after V is trimmed by 2 bases and J by 3 bases.

These same data were also listed under a study on T cells in Graves' hyperthyroidism and ophthalmopathy. The second paper states: Graves' hyperthyroidism was defined as stable when no progression to ophthalmopathy occurred over 18 months of follow-up. The hyperthyroidism patients were between 18 and 65 years old and newly diagnosed, with a disease duration of less than 2 months. Exclusion was applied to patients with uncontrolled infections, other autoimmune diseases, pregnancy or lactation. Diagnoses were established on the basis of clinical symptoms, serum thyroxine and TRAb, thyroid ultrasound, and orbital computed tomography. For the first round of RT-PCR on the TCR CDR3, the HTBI primer set was used together with the Qiagen OneStep RT-PCR kit. Most expanded thyroid clonotypes (frequency above 0.001) were also found in blood, which suggests that blood repertoires may mirror thyroid immune responses. Ophthalmopathy was separated from stable hyperthyroidism by a 13 V-J signature model, with around 90% sensitivity and 81% to 82% specificity obtained in cross-validation and 80%/75% obtained in testing. In validation, the model predicted progression to ophthalmopathy a median of about 5.9 months before onset, with approximately 68% sensitivity and about 72% specificity. To identify distinguishing TCR V-J signatures, a discovery cohort of 90 to 100 patients was used, comprising roughly 45 with Graves' ophthalmopathy and around 60 with stable Graves' hyperthyroidism. Whether ophthalmopathy could be predicted prospectively was tested in an independent validation cohort made up of roughly 19 hyperthyroidism patients plus 17 patients who later progressed to ophthalmopathy. For training and testing, the approximately 92 patients in the discovery cohort were randomly divided in a 7:3 ratio. Thyroid tissue and blood T-cell repertoires from about six Graves' hyperthyroidism patients were also compared in the study. After sampling, hyperthyroidism patients received methimazole starting at 30 mg daily, and ophthalmopathy patients received high-dose intravenous methylprednisolone. The libraries were constructed in a second round of multiplex PCR and then size-selected and purified. Libraries were sequenced paired-end with 100 bp reads on an Illumina HiSeq2000. SOAPnuke was used to process the raw data, with reads discarded if the reads contained adapters or uncalled bases, had a mean Phred below 15, or lacked an exact constant-primer or identifier match. COPE v1.2.5 was used to merge high-quality paired reads, and clonotypes were defined as unique nucleotide sequences. Clonotypes were aligned to IMGT TRBV, TRBD and TRBJ reference segments using MiTCR v1.1. The analysis included only V-J combinations with a frequency above 0.0001, which together covered around 99% of the repertoires. A TCS score was defined as the ratio between F50 (clonal expansion) and ExV (chaos), using BLOSUM62-based TCRdist between CDR3 peptides within each V-J. Welch's t-statistics and random forest reduced some 510 V-J features to 13, which were used in a naive Bayes classifier (R e1071). Sample size was not statistically predetermined, and blinding of investigators to group allocation was not performed. According to the paper, TCR Vbeta CDR3 sequencing was carried out on 135 peripheral blood samples, which came from under 50 ophthalmopathy, some 73 hyperthyroidism and about 17 progressor patients.

The sequence derives from a man younger than 45 with Graves disease. Donor details come from another sample of the same person, matched by shared clones. Recombination connected TRBV2 to TRBJ2-7, and the D gene may be TRBD2, 6 bases matching. The source was peripheral blood mononuclear cells (PBMCs), collected at new diagnosis, from a patient treated with antithyroid drugs. The CDR3 reads as follows: CASSERGGGTLPYYEQYF. Read as DNA, the sequence is TGTGCCAGCAGTGAACGGGGAGGCGGTACTCTCCCGTACTACGAGCAGTACTTC.